The clone carrying this T cell receptor (beta chain) turned up a few times. The antigen is unknown. One entry per CDR3 protein, called by TCRdb with MiXCR from the RT-PCR reads. This sample has approximately 700,000 distinct CDR3 sequences; roughly 14% occur once, and the top ten carry approximately 10%. The record originates from a study of response to subunit inactivated influenza vaccine. Notes on the study in general: The authors proposed limited new T cell recruitment per seasonal influenza vaccination.

This CDR3 has 14 residues. Germline V gene data show CDR1 as MDHEN and CDR2 as SYDVKM. V lost 1 base and J lost 5, with 11 bases in between. Sequences were derived from PBMCs from blood, sampled 12 days after vaccination. The sequence came from a man in his forties or fifties who received an inactivated influenza vaccine. This chain uses TRBV28 with TRBJ2-5; D uncertain. The CDR3 nucleotides are TGTGCCAGCAGTTTATTGGGCCCCGGGGAGACCCAGTACTTC. This encodes CASSLLGPGETQYF.